The 10 T cell receptor beta chains listed next were all sequenced from one sample in a study of identical twins. TCRdb fed the 5' RACE reads into MiXCR, producing one record per CDR3 protein. The table shows 200,000 to 250,000 distinct CDR3 sequences, with 6% to 9% occurring only once. In addition, the sample was reused for a study of yellow fever vaccine responses in identical twins.

Sequenced input: memory (CD45RO+) T cells sorted from blood. These receptors were taken from a woman younger than 35 in good health.

This clonotype was observed many times. The rearrangement links TRBV20-1 to TRBJ1-2; D uncertain. The germline V gene has CDR1 DFQATT and CDR2 SNEGSKA (reference sequence). The V and J ends lost 3 bases and 5 bases respectively, with 16 bases between them. The CDR3 totals 14 residues. CDR3 residues: CSASATGRPYGYTF. In nucleotides, the CDR3 is TGCAGTGCTAGTGCGACGGGCCGTCCGTATGGCTACACCTTC.

This clonotype was counted a few times. The rearrangement uses TRBV6-2 or TRBV6-3 and TRBJ2-7; 12 nucleotides line up with TRBD2. The CDR3 contains 17 residues. Trimming took 4 bases from V and 5 from J; bases not matched to a gene: 12. CDR1 MNHEY and CDR2 SVGEGT come from the germline V gene. The CDR3 is CASSSRLAGGTRNEQYF. Here the CDR3 DNA reads TGTGCCAGCAGTTCCAGGCTAGCGGGAGGGACCCGGAACGAGCAGTACTTC.

In its sample, this clonotype was seen many times. The V call is TRBV20-1, the J call TRBJ2-1, with 10 bases matching TRBD2. The CDR3 sequence is 15 residues long. V lost 0 bases and J lost 9; bases outside the gene matches: 8. CDR1 and CDR2 from the germline V gene are DFQATT and SNEGSKA (reference sequence). Here the CDR3 DNA reads TGCAGTGCTAGAGATCCCCTAGCGGGGGTTGTTGAGCAGTTCTTC. Protein product: CSARDPLAGVVEQFF.

This clonotype was seen only a few times. V usage is TRBV4-3 and J usage is TRBJ2-2, with 8 bases matching TRBD1. The CDR3 has 15 amino acids. The V gene end was trimmed by 1 base and the J gene end by 6 bases; junction bases not matched to a gene: 4. From germline, CDR1 is LGHNA and CDR2 YSLEER. CDR3 residues: CASSQAPTGAGELFF. The DNA of the CDR3 is TGCGCCAGCAGCCAAGCCCCGACAGGGGCCGGGGAGCTGTTTTTT.

This clonotype was seen more than once but under ten times. The chain employs TRBV4-1 and TRBJ2-4; 11 nucleotides match TRBD1. The CDR3 runs to 21 residues. V dropped 4 bases and J dropped 0; count of bases not matched to a gene: 17. Germline values: CDR1 MGHRA, CDR2 YSYEKL. Here the CDR3 reads CASSLSPGTGGLLLAKNIQYF. CDR3 nucleotide sequence: TGCGCCAGCAGCCTTAGCCCCGGGACAGGGGGACTGTTGTTAGCCAAAAACATTCAGTACTTC.

This clonotype was seen more than once but under ten times. V is TRBV7-2 and J is TRBJ1-1; D is undetermined. The germline V and J ends were trimmed by 4 bases and 0 bases, with 6 bases remaining between them. The CDR3 is made up of 13 amino acids. Per the germline V gene, CDR1 is SGHTA and CDR2 is FQGNSA. Here the CDR3 DNA reads TGTGCCAGCAGCTACACATTGAACACTGAAGCTTTCTTT. Encoded protein: CASSYTLNTEAFF.

There are many counts of this clonotype. J is TRBJ2-3 and V is TRBV24-1; a weak D match, TRBD1 (5 bases). The CDR3 runs to 15 residues. Germline loops: CDR1 KGHDR, CDR2 SFDVKD. Trimming stripped 2 bases from V and 1 base from J, with 9 bases between. Here the CDR3 DNA reads TGTGCCACCAGTGATTCAGGGCCTGGCACAGATACGCAGTATTTT. It codes for CATSDSGPGTDTQYF.

This clonotype was recorded a few times. V gene TRBV12-2 combines with J gene TRBJ1-6. TRBV12-2 is reported as a pseudogene. The length of the CDR3 is 18 residues. CDR3 nucleotides: TGTGCAAGTCGCCAAGGAGGGTCGACGGACCAGGCTAGTTCACCCCTCCACTTT. Its translation is CASRQGGSTDQASSPLHF.

This clonotype was seen ten or more times. The chain carries TRBV10-2 and TRBJ2-1, with no clear D. Germline loops: CDR1 WSHSY, CDR2 SAAADI. The CDR3 sequence is 11 residues long. V was cut by 2 bases and J by 7 bases, with 3 bases left in between. CDR3 amino acids: CASSEINEQFF. Written as DNA, the CDR3 is TGCGCCAGCAGTGAGATAAATGAGCAGTTCTTC.

This clonotype was observed at least ten times. This chain joins TRBV7-2 and TRBJ2-7; a possible D gene is TRBD1 (5 bases). The V end was cut by 1 base, the J end by 3 bases, with 10 bases between. The CDR3 covers 14 residues. Germline CDR1 SGHTA, CDR2 FQGNSA. In nucleotides, the CDR3 is TGTGCCAGCAGCTTAGTGGGCGGACACTACGAGCAGTACTTC. This codes for CASSLVGGHYEQYF.